The 17 T cell receptor beta chains reported below all come from one sample, sequenced in a study of CD8 T cells in Susac syndrome. Random hexamers were used to reverse transcribe roughly 0.5 to 1 ug of RNA. Each CDR3 protein is one row after TCRdb ran MiXCR on the immunoSEQ multiplex PCR reads. The table lists 100,000 or so distinct CDR3 sequences, approximately 91% of them singletons. Material for sequencing was CD4+ T cells from PBMCs. The receptors shown here come from a human donor in good health.

The CDR3 sequence is CASSPFPSYNEQFF. In nucleotides, the CDR3 is TGTGCTAGCTCCCCCTTCCCCTCCTACAATGAGCAGTTCTTC. V and J are TRBV30 and TRBJ2-1; the D is unclear. CDR1 and CDR2 from the germline V gene are GTSNPN and SVGIG (reference sequence). The length of the CDR3 is 14 residues.

This chain uses TRBV7-8 with TRBJ1-1; a weak D match, TRBD1 (5 bases). The CDR3 covers 14 residues. Germline assignment: CDR1 SGHVS and CDR2 FQNEAQ. With 5 bases removed from V and 4 bases from J, the gap between germline ends came to 14 bases. The CDR3 region is CASSRVWGSTEAFF. The DNA for the CDR3 is TGTGCCAGCAGCCGGGTATGGGGGAGCACTGAAGCTTTCTTT.

V usage is TRBV3-1 and J usage is TRBJ2-3; no definite D call. The CDR3 is 14 residues long. The germline V gene encodes CDR1 LGHDT and CDR2 YNNKEL (reference sequence). Trimming left V 1 base short and J 3 bases short, with 8 bases between. The CDR3 bases are TGTGCCAGCAGCCAAGGACCGACTACAGATACGCAGTATTTT. It encodes CASSQGPTTDTQYF.

This clonotype was counted a single time. This rearrangement joins TRBV7-8 to TRBJ1-5; weak D call: TRBD1 (6 bases). The CDR3 sequence is 15 residues long. V gave up 5 bases and J gave up 4 bases, with 15 bases separating them. Germline CDR1 is SGHVS and CDR2 is FQNEAQ. The CDR3 here is CASSPEGGDNQPQHF. The CDR3 DNA reads as TGTGCCAGCAGCCCCGAGGGGGGAGATAATCAGCCCCAGCATTTT.

This sequence joins TRBV2 and TRBJ1-5, with 9 bases fitting TRBD1. This CDR3 contains 14 residues. Germline V gene data show CDR1 as SNHLY and CDR2 as FYNNEI. V gave up 10 bases and J gave up 1 base; unmatched junction bases: 5. The CDR3 DNA reads TGTGCCACCACGGACAGGGGAAGCAATCAGCCCCAGCATTTT. Protein product: CATTDRGSNQPQHF.

J is TRBJ1-1 and V is TRBV27; D call uncertain. Trimming left V 0 bases short and J 0 bases short, with 2 bases between. The CDR3 is 13 amino acids. Germline V lookup: CDR1 MNHEY, CDR2 SMNVEV (reference sequence). The CDR3 protein is CASSLSVNTEAFF. For the CDR3, the DNA is TGTGCCAGCAGTTTATCGGTGAACACTGAAGCTTTCTTT.

This clonotype came up once. The V call is TRBV29-1, the J call TRBJ2-7; D remains ambiguous. Germline V CDR1 and CDR2: SQVTM, ANQGSEA. Trimming cost V 4 bases and J 2 bases, with 12 bases left between them. The CDR3 runs 13 residues. CDR3 sequence reads: CSVVGQEAYEQYF. CDR3 nucleotide sequence: TGCAGCGTTGTCGGTCAAGAAGCCTACGAGCAGTACTTC.

This clonotype was counted once. The V call is TRBV9, the J call TRBJ2-2; 9 positions match TRBD1. The CDR3 has 17 amino acids. V lost 0 bases to trimming and J lost 5 bases; unmatched junction nucleotides: 8. Per germline, CDR1 SGDLS and CDR2 YYNGEE. The CDR3 coding sequence is TGTGCCAGCAGCGTAGACCTTACAGGGGGCGTAACCGGGGAGCTGTTTTTT. Protein product: CASSVDLTGGVTGELFF.

V gene TRBV29-1 combines with J gene TRBJ2-1; tentative D call: TRBD1 (7 bases). CDR1 SQVTM and CDR2 ANQGSEA come from the germline V gene. The CDR3 consists of 12 residues. With 7 bases removed from V and 5 bases from J, the gap between germline ends came to 12 bases. The CDR3 DNA is TGCAGCGGCGGGACAGCCCACAATGAGCAGTTCTTC. Amino acids: CSGGTAHNEQFF.

This clonotype was found a few times. The chain combines TRBV14 with TRBJ2-7; 10 nucleotides line up with TRBD1. Germline loops: CDR1 SGHDN, CDR2 FVKESK. The CDR3 is 15 residues long. V dropped 3 bases and J dropped 6; count of bases not matched to a gene: 8. The CDR3 nucleotides are TGTGCCAGCAGCCACCCGGGACAGGGGTCCGGCGAGCAGTACTTC. It specifies CASSHPGQGSGEQYF.

The rearrangement joins TRBV29-1 to TRBJ2-7; possible D gene TRBD1, 5 bases. CDR3 length: 15 residues. The V end lost 3 bases, the J end lost 3 bases, and 18 bases lay between the germline ends. Germline assignment: CDR1 SQVTM and CDR2 ANQGSEA. The CDR3 is CSVEGDSIGVYEQYF. The CDR3 DNA is TGCAGCGTTGAGGGTGACAGCATAGGGGTCTACGAGCAGTACTTC.

The chain joins TRBV19 to TRBJ2-1; 8 bases line up with TRBD1. With 1 base clipped from V and 6 bases from J, the junction kept 5 bases outside the gene matches. Looked up from germline, CDR1 is LNHDA and CDR2 is SQIVND (reference sequence). This CDR3 has 15 amino acids. Here the CDR3 DNA reads TGTGCCAGTAGTATAGGACAGGGGTGGGGCAATGAGCAGTTCTTC. Its translation: CASSIGQGWGNEQFF.

The V call is TRBV4-3, the J call TRBJ2-7, with 7 bases lining up with TRBD1. Trimming cost V 4 bases and J 0 bases; bases outside gene matches: 3. Germline V gene lookup returns CDR1 LGHNA and CDR2 YSLEER. This CDR3 is 14 amino acids long. CDR3 region: CASSRDRDSYEQYF. Written as DNA, the CDR3 is TGCGCCAGCAGCCGAGACAGGGACTCCTACGAGCAGTACTTC.

This clonotype was recorded once. The rearrangement uses TRBV18 and TRBJ1-1; TRBD1 aligns across 8 bases. This CDR3 comprises 17 residues. Losses at the gene ends were 6 bases for V and 0 bases for J; bases not matched to a gene: 12. Germline loops: CDR1 KGHSH, CDR2 LQKENI. The CDR3 is CASSGRGQASMNTEAFF. CDR3 sequence (DNA): TGTGCCAGCTCGGGCCGGGGACAGGCTTCCATGAACACTGAAGCTTTCTTT.

The chain combines TRBV15 with TRBJ2-1, with no clear D. The CDR3 is 15 residues long. The V end lost 1 base, the J end lost 2 bases, and 9 bases lay between the germline ends. The germline CDR1 and CDR2 sequences are LNHNV and YYDKDF (reference sequence). The CDR3 DNA reads as TGTGCCACCAGCAGAGGCCGTAACCCCTACAATGAGCAGTTCTTC. Its translation is CATSRGRNPYNEQFF. The full variable domain, in which reference TRBV15 and TRBJ2-1 provide the parts outside the CDR3, is DAMVIQNPRYQVTQFGKPVTLSCSQTLNHNVMYWYQQKSSQAPKLLFHYYDKDFNNEADTPDNFQSRRPNTSFCFLDIRSPGLGDTAMYLCATSRGRNPYNEQFFGPGTRLTVL.

The chain carries TRBV29-1 and TRBJ2-7; D call uncertain. Per the germline V gene, CDR1 is SQVTM and CDR2 is ANQGSEA. The CDR3 runs to 11 residues. Trimming stripped 4 bases from V and 2 bases from J, with 6 bases between. CDR3 amino acids: CSVAFTYEQYF. The DNA for the CDR3 is TGCAGCGTTGCGTTTACCTACGAGCAGTACTTC.

The chain is built from TRBV3-1 and TRBJ1-1, with D unresolved. Germline V CDR1 and CDR2: LGHDT, YNNKEL (reference sequence). The CDR3 spans 11 residues. The V gene lost 4 bases and the J gene lost 7 bases, with 7 bases spanning the gap. The CDR3 loop is CASSRTDEAFF. The CDR3 bases are TGTGCCAGCAGCCGGACCGATGAAGCTTTCTTT.